This TCR beta chain was identified during a study of CD8 T cells in ankylosing spondylitis. General study results and limits: Peripheral blood held disease-linked clones only at relatively low frequency, and these were CD8+. There was a TCR beta motif, made of several highly homologous variants, that appeared characteristic of ankylosing spondylitis blood. Earlier reports found some motif variants in synovial fluid and blood in reactive arthritis. Significantly higher representation of disease-linked clones was reported for matched ankylosing spondylitis synovial fluid.

Germline CDR1 is SEHNR and CDR2 is FQNEAQ (reference sequence). V trimming: 3 bases; J trimming: 3 bases; junction bases outside the gene matches: 3. CDR3 length equals 14 residues. Researchers built TCR beta libraries using quantitative 5'-RACE with molecular barcodes. TCRdb passed the 5' RACE reads through MiXCR, listing each CDR3 protein once. Of hundreds of thousands of distinct CDR3 sequences listed, over 15% are singletons. This clonotype has more than one count but fewer than ten. Its target is not known. The receptor was isolated from a male donor with ankylosing spondylitis. The chain links TRBV7-9 to TRBJ2-7, with 9 bases lining up with TRBD1. What was sequenced was blood, either unsorted or a sorted T cell fraction (not recorded which). Here the CDR3 DNA reads TGTGCCAGCAGCTTCGAGACAGGGGGCTACGAGCAGTACTTC. It is translated as CASSFETGGYEQYF.